Below are 17 T cell receptor beta chains sequenced from a single sample in a study of blood T cell repertoires in COVID-19. TCRdb's copy holds only in-frame clones and misses some; the assay was immunoSEQ multiplex PCR. The data contain more than 200,000 clones, about 87% of them singletons. What was sequenced was peripheral blood. The source is a man aged 25 to 45 with COVID-19, enrolled during active disease.

The chain combines TRBV7-2 with TRBJ2-1, with D perhaps matching TRBD1 (6 bases). The CDR3 has 14 residues. CDR1 and CDR2 (germline): SGHTA, FQGNSA. Trimming pared 5 bases from V and 9 bases from J, leaving 17 bases between. CDR3 protein: CASSPRQVAGEQFF. In nucleotides, the CDR3 is TGTGCCAGCAGCCCGCGACAGGTAGCAGGTGAGCAGTTCTTC.

V and J are TRBV7-3 and TRBJ2-2, with TRBD2 identical over 7 bases. This CDR3 contains 14 residues. J lost 5 bases, V lost 3 bases, and 3 bases had no gene match. The germline CDR1 and CDR2 sequences are SGHTA and FQGTGA. The CDR3 here is CASSLVGGTGELFF. The CDR3 nucleotides read TGTGCCAGCAGCTTGGTGGGAGGGACCGGGGAGCTGTTTTTT.

This clone was seen just once. The CDR3 nucleotides read TGTGCCAGCAGCTTAAGTAGCGGGATGTACCAAGAGACCCAGTACTTC. Residues: CASSLSSGMYQETQYF. The chain employs TRBV7-2 and TRBJ2-5; 8 nucleotides line up with TRBD2. The CDR3 is 16 residues long. V shed 2 bases and J 0 bases; nucleotides not matched to a gene: 5. The V gene's germline CDR1 is SGHTA and CDR2 FQGNSA.

In its sample, this clone was seen a few times. The chain employs TRBV12-3 or TRBV12-4 and TRBJ1-2; D may be TRBD1 (5 bases). V was cut by 3 bases and J by 4 bases, with 9 bases left in between. The CDR3 has 13 residues. The DNA of the CDR3 is TGTGCCAGCAGTTTTGGGGGAGGCTATGGCTACACCTTC. The encoded protein is CASSFGGGYGYTF.

V gene TRBV7-3 combines with J gene TRBJ1-1, with 7 nucleotides matching TRBD1. Looked up from germline, CDR1 is SGHTA and CDR2 is FQGTGA. The CDR3 is 13 amino acids. Germline trimming cut 4 bases from V and 7 bases from J; bases unmatched to any gene: 6. CDR3 coding DNA: TGTGCCAGCAGCTCCCATGGGACAGATGAAGCTTTCTTT. Its translation is CASSSHGTDEAFF. The full variable domain, completed using reference TRBV7-3 and TRBJ1-1, is GAGVSQTPSNKVTEKGKYVELRCDPISGHTALYWYRQSLGQGPEFLIYFQGTGAADDSGLPNDRFFAVRPEGSVSTLKIQRTERGDSAVYLCASSSHGTDEAFFGQGTRLTVV.

The gene calls are TRBV7-9 and TRBJ1-5, with D possibly being TRBD1 (6 bases). There are 15 residues in the CDR3. V dropped 4 bases and J dropped 6 bases, with 16 bases sitting between them. Germline CDR1 is SEHNR and CDR2 is FQNEAQ (reference sequence). Here the CDR3 DNA reads TGTGCCAGCAGCTCGGACAGAGCTAGCTTTCAGCCCCAGCATTTT. It yields the protein CASSSDRASFQPQHF.

The rearrangement joins TRBV27 to TRBJ1-1; 8 bases align to TRBD1. Germline CDR1 and CDR2: MNHEY and SMNVEV (reference sequence). The length of the CDR3 is 14 residues. V was clipped by 8 bases and J by 10 bases; unmatched bases: 15. Here the CDR3 DNA reads TGTGCCAGCGGCCAGGCCGTCCACAGGGGGAGAGCTTTCTTT. This sequence encodes CASGQAVHRGRAFF.

This sequence joins TRBV11-3 and TRBJ2-3; 10 bases agree with TRBD2. In germline, CDR1 is SGHNT, CDR2 YENEEA. CDR3 length: 16 residues. V shed 4 bases, J shed 3 bases, and the junction held 7 bases outside the gene matches. CDR3 coding DNA: TGTGCCAGCAGCTCCGGGCTAGCGGGGGTTACAGATACGCAGTATTTT. Protein: CASSSGLAGVTDTQYF.

V is TRBV10-3 and J is TRBJ1-3, with 8 bases aligning to TRBD1. Germline V gene lookup returns CDR1 ENHRY and CDR2 SYGVKD. The CDR3 loop spans 16 amino acids. V lost 7 bases to trimming and J lost 3 bases; unmatched junction nucleotides: 11. This chain's CDR3 is CAITAQTGVLGNTIYF. The CDR3, as DNA: TGTGCCATCACCGCTCAGACAGGGGTCCTTGGAAACACCATATATTTT.

This sequence joins TRBV7-3 and TRBJ1-1, with a weak D call TRBD1 (5 bases). Germline V CDR1 and CDR2: SGHTA, FQGTGA. Trimming stripped 5 bases from V and 1 base from J, with 17 bases between. The CDR3 spans 16 residues. The CDR3 protein is CASSPGGSGRNTEAFF. The CDR3 nucleotides are TGTGCCAGCAGCCCCGGGGGGTCTGGACGGAACACTGAAGCTTTCTTT.

This clone appeared a single time. This chain links TRBV6-5 with TRBJ1-2; D is perhaps TRBD1 (6 bases). This CDR3 is built from 14 residues. CDR1 and CDR2 (germline): MNHEY, SVGAGI. The V and J ends lost 4 bases and 1 base respectively, with 10 bases between them. As DNA, the CDR3 is TGTGCCAGCAGTTTCACAGGGTTTAACTATGGCTACACCTTC. It encodes CASSFTGFNYGYTF.

The chain recombines TRBV19 with TRBJ1-5; D call uncertain. The CDR3 consists of 14 residues. V gave up 5 bases and J gave up 9 bases, with 17 bases separating them. Germline assignment: CDR1 LNHDA and CDR2 SQIVND (reference sequence). The CDR3 DNA follows: TGTGCCAGTAGTGCTTATAGCCTAGTGCCGCCCCAGCATTTT. Amino acid sequence: CASSAYSLVPPQHF.

In its sample, this clone was seen once. The rearrangement links TRBV9 to TRBJ2-5; 11 bases line up with TRBD2. Germline V gene data show CDR1 as SGDLS and CDR2 as YYNGEE. CDR3 length: 17 amino acids. V was pared by 0 bases and J by 5 bases, with 9 bases of the junction left unmatched. CDR3 amino acids: CASSVEGSGGALETQYF. DNA for the CDR3: TGTGCCAGCAGCGTAGAAGGTAGCGGGGGGGCTTTGGAGACCCAGTACTTC.

The chain is built from TRBV5-4 and TRBJ1-1; D may be TRBD1 (6 bases). The V end lost 3 bases, the J end lost 5 bases, and 17 bases lay between the germline ends. From germline, CDR1 is SGHNT and CDR2 YYREEE (reference sequence). The CDR3 contains 15 residues. Written as DNA, the CDR3 is TGTGCCAGCAGCTCTACAGGGAGGGCCGTGACTGAAGCTTTCTTT. Protein: CASSSTGRAVTEAFF. The variable domain in full, completed from reference TRBV5-4 and TRBJ1-1, reads ETGVTQSPTHLIKTRGQQVTLRCSSQSGHNTVSWYQQALGQGPQFIFQYYREEENGRGNFPPRFSGLQFPNYSSELNVNALELDDSALYLCASSSTGRAVTEAFFGQGTRLTVV.

Only a few counts were recorded for this clone. The chain links TRBV3-1 (or the pseudogene TRBV3-2) to TRBJ2-7; 8 nucleotides agree with TRBD2. The CDR3 consists of 13 residues. Germline V gives CDR1 LGHDT, CDR2 YNNKEL (reference sequence). Trimming at V came to 4 bases and at J to 8 bases, leaving 7 bases not matched to a gene. The CDR3 region is CASSPPGTSKQYF. The CDR3 DNA sequence: TGTGCCAGCAGCCCCCCCGGGACTAGTAAGCAGTACTTC.

This chain links TRBV7-9 with TRBJ2-7; TRBD2 is a possible D gene (7 bases). Trimming cost V 4 bases and J 0 bases, with 13 bases left between them. This CDR3 has 15 amino acids. CDR1 and CDR2 from the germline V gene are SEHNR and FQNEAQ (reference sequence). The CDR3 coding sequence is TGTGCCAGCAGCTCCGCGGGGGCCCACTCCTACGAGCAGTACTTC. Translation: CASSSAGAHSYEQYF.

This clone has a single count. The genes are TRBV12-3 or TRBV12-4 and TRBJ1-5; D remains ambiguous. V lost 3 bases and J 5 bases, leaving 8 bases between the germline ends. This CDR3 region has 13 residues. The CDR3 nucleotides are TGTGCCAGCAGTTTGGTGAGGGATCAGCCCCAGCATTTT. This codes for CASSLVRDQPQHF.